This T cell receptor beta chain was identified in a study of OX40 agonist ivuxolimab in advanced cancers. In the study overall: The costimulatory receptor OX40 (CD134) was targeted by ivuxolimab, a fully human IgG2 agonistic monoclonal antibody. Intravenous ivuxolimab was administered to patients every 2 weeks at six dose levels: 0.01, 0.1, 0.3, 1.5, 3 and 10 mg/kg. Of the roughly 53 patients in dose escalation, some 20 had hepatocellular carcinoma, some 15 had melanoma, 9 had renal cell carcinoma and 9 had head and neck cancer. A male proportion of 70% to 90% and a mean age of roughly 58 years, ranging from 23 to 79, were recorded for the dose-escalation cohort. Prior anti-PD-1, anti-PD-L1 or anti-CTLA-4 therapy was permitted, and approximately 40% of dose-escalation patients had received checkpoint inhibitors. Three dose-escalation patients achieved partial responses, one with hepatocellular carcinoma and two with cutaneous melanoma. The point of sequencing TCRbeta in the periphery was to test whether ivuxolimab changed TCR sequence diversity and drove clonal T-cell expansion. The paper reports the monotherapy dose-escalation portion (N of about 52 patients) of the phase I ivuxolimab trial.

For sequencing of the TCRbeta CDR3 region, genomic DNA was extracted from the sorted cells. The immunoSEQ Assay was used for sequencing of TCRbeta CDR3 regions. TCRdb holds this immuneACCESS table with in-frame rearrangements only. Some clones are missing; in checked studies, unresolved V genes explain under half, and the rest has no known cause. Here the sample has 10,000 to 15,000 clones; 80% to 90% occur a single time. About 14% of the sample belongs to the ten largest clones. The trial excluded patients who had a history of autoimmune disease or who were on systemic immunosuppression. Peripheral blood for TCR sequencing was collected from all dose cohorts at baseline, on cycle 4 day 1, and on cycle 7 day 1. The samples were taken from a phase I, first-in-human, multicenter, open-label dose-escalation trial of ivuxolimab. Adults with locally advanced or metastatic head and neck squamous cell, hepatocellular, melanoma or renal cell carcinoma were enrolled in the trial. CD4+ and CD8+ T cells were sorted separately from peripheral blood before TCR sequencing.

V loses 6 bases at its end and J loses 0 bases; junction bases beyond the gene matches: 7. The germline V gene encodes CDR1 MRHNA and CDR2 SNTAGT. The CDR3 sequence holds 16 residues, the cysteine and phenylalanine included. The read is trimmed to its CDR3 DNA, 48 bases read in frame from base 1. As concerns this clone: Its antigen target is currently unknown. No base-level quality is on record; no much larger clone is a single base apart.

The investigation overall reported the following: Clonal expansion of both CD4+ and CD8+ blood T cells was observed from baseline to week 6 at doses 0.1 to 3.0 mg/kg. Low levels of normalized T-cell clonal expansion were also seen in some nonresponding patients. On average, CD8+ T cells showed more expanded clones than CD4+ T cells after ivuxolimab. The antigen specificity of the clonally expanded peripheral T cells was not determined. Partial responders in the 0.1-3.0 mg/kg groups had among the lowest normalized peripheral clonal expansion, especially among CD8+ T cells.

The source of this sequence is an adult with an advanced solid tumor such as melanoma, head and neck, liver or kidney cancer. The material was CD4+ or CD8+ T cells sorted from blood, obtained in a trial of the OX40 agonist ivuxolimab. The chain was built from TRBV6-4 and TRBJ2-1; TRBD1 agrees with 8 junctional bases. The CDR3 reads CASSAGGLSSYNEQFF. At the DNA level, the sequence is TGTGCCAGCAGCGCAGGGGGCCTAAGCTCCTACAATGAGCAGTTCTTC.